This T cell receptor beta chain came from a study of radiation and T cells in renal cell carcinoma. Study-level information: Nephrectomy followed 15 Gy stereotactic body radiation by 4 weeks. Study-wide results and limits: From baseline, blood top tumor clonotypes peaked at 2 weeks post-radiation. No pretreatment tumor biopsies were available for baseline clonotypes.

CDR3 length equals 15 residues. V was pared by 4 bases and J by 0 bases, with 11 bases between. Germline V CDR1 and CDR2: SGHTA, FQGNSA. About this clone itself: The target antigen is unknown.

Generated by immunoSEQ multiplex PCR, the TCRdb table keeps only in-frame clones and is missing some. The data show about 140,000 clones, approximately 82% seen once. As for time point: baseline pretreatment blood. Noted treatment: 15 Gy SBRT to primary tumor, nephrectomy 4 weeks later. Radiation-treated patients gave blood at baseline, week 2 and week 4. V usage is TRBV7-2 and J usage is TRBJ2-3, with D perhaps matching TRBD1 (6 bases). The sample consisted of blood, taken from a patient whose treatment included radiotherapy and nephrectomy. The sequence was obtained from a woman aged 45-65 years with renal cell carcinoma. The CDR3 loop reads CASSSTGLSTDTQYF. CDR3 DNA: TGTGCCAGCAGCTCTACAGGGCTTAGCACAGATACGCAGTATTTT.